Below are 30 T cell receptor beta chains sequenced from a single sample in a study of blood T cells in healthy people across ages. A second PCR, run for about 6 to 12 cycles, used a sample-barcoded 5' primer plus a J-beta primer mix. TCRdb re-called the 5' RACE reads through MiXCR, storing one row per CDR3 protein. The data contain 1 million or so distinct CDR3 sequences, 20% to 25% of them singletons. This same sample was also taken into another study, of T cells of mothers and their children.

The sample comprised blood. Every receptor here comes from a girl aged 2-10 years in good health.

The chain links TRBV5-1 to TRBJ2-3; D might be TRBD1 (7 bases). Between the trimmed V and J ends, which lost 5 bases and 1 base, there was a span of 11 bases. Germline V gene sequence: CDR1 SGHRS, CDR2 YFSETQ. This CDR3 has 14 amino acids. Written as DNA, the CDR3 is TGCGCCAGCAGGGAGGGACAGCGCACAGATACGCAGTATTTT. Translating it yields CASREGQRTDTQYF.

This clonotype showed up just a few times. DNA of the CDR3: TGTGCCAGCAGCCAAGGCCCGCCAGGCTACACCTTC. Its protein product is CASSQGPPGYTF. The rearrangement joins TRBV3-1 to TRBJ1-2; D is undetermined. This CDR3 has 12 amino acids. CDR1 is LGHDT, CDR2 YNNKEL, per germline (reference sequence). With 1 base removed from V and 8 bases from J, the gap between germline ends came to 8 bases.

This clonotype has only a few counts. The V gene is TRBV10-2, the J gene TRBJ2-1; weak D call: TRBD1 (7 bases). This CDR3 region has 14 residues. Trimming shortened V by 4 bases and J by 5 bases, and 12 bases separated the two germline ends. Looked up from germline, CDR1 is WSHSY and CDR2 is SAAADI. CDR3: CASSVQGGDNEQFF. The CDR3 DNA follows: TGCGCCAGCAGTGTTCAGGGGGGAGACAATGAGCAGTTCTTC.

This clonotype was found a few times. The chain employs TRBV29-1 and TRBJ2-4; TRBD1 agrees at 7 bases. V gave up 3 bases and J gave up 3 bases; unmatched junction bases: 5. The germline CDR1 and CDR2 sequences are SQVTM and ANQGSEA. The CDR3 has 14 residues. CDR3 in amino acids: CSVDDRDSKNIQYF. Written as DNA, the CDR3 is TGCAGCGTTGACGACCGGGACAGCAAAAACATTCAGTACTTC. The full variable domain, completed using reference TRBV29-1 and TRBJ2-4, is SAVISQKPSRDICQRGTSLTIQCQVDSQVTMMFWYRQQPGQSLTLIATANQGSEATYESGFVIDKFPISRPNLTFSTLTVSNMSPEDSSIYLCSVDDRDSKNIQYFGAGTRLSVL.

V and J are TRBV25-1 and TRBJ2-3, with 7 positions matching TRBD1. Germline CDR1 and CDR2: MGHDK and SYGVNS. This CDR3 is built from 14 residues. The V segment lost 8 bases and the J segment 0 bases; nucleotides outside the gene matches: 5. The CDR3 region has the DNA TGTGCCAGCGGATGGACAGGAAGCACAGATACGCAGTATTTT. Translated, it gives CASGWTGSTDTQYF.

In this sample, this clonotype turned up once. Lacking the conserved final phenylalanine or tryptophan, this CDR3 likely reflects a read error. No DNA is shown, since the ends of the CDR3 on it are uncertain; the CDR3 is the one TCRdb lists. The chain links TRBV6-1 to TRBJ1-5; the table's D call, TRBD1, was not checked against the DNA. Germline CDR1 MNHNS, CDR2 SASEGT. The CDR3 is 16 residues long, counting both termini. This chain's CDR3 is CASSIRLGDRPQHFGD.

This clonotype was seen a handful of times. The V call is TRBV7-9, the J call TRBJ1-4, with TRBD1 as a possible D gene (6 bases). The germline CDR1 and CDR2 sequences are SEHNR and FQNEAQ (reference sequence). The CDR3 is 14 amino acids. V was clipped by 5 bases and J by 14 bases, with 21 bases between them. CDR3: CASSLQLPGGGLFF. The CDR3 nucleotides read TGTGCCAGCAGCCTTCAGCTCCCCGGGGGCGGGCTGTTTTTT.

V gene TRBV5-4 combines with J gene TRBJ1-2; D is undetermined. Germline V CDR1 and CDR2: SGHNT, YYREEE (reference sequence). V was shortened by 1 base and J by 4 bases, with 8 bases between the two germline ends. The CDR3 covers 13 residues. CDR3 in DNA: TGTGCCAGCAGCTTGAACAGCCTCTATGGCTACACCTTC. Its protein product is CASSLNSLYGYTF.

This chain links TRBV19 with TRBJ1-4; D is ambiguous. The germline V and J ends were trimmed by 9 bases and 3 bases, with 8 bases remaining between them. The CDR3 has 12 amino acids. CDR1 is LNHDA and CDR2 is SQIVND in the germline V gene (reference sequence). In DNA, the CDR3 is TGTGCCAGCATGCTCCCTAATGAAAAACTGTTTTTT. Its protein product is CASMLPNEKLFF. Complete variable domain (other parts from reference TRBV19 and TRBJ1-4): DGGITQSPKYLFRKEGQNVTLSCEQNLNHDAMYWYRQDPGQGLRLIYYSQIVNDFQKGDIAEGYSVSREKKESFPLTVTSAQKNPTAFYLCASMLPNEKLFFGSGTQLSVL.

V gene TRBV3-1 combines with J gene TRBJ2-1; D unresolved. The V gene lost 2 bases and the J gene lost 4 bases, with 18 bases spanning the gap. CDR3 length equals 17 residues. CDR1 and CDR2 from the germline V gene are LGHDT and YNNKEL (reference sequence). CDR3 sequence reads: CASSQTSGFGLYNEQFF. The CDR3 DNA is TGTGCCAGCAGCCAAACGTCGGGCTTTGGCTTATACAATGAGCAGTTCTTC.

The chain's CDR3 is CASSPAGRTYEQYF. The CDR3 region has the DNA TGTGCCAGCAGCCCGGCGGGACGGACCTACGAGCAGTACTTC. The V call is TRBV6-2 or TRBV6-3, the J call TRBJ2-7; D possibly corresponds to TRBD2 (6 bases). Trimming removed 6 bases at V and 2 bases at J, with 14 bases between. This CDR3 is built from 14 residues. Germline V gene lookup returns CDR1 MNHEY and CDR2 SVGEGT.

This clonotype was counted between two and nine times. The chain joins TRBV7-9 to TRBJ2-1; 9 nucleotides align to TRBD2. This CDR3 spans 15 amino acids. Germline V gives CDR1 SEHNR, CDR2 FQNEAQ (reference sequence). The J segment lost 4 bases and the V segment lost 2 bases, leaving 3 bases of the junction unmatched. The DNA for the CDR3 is TGTGCCAGCAGCTTATGGCTAGCGGGGTACAATGAGCAGTTCTTC. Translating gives CASSLWLAGYNEQFF.

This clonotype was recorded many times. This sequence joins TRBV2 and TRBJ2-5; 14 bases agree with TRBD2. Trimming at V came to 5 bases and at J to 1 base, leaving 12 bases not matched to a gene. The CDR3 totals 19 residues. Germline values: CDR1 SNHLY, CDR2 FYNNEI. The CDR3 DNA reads TGTGCCAGCAGTTGGTACGGGACTAGCGGGAGAAATTTCCAAGAGACCCAGTACTTC. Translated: CASSWYGTSGRNFQETQYF.

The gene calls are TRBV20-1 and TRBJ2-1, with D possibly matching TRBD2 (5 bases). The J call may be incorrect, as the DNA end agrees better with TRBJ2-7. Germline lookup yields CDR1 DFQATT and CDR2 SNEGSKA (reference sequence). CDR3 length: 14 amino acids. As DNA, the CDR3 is TGCAGTGCTAGAGGGGAGTCCCCCATTCGGGGGCAGTACTTC. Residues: CSARGESPIRGQYF.

The CDR3 here is CSVERYDGSGANVLTF. The DNA for the CDR3 is TGCAGCGTTGAGAGGTACGACGGGTCTGGGGCCAACGTCCTGACTTTC. The chain is built from TRBV29-1 and TRBJ2-6; D is ambiguous. This CDR3 comprises 16 residues. Germline loops: CDR1 SQVTM, CDR2 ANQGSEA. Trimming pared 3 bases from V and 1 base from J, leaving 13 bases between.

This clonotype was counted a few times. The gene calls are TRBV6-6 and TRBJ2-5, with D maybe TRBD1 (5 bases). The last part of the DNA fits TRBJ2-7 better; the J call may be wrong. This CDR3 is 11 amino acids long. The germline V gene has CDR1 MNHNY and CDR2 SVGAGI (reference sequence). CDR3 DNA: TGTGCCAGCAGTAAGGACATCGAGCAGTACTTC. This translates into CASSKDIEQYF.

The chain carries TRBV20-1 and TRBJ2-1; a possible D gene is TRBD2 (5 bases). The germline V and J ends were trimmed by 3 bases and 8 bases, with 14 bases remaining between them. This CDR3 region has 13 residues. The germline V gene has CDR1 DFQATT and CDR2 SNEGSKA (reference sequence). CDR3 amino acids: CSARVGVVDEQFF. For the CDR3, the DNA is TGCAGTGCTAGGGTGGGAGTTGTGGATGAGCAGTTCTTC.

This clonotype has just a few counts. CDR3 protein: CASSSPSLDNEQFF. As DNA, the CDR3 is TGTGCCAGCAGCTCCCCATCCTTGGATAATGAGCAGTTCTTC. The rearrangement uses TRBV7-2 and TRBJ2-5; D call uncertain. The J call may be in error: the DNA end matches TRBJ2-1 better. The CDR3 extends over 14 amino acids. The germline V gene has CDR1 SGHTA and CDR2 FQGNSA.

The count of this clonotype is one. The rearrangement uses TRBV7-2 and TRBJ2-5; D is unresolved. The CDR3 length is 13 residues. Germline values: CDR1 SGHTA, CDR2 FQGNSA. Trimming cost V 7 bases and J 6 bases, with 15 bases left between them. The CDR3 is CASTWDLGKTQYF. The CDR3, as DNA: TGTGCCAGCACTTGGGATTTGGGGAAGACCCAGTACTTC.

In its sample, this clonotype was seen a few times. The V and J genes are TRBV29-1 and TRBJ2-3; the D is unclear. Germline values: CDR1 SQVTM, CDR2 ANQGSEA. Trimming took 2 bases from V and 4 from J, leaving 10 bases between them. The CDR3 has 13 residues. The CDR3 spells CSVESSGADTQYF. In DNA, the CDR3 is TGCAGCGTTGAAAGCTCGGGCGCAGATACGCAGTATTTT.

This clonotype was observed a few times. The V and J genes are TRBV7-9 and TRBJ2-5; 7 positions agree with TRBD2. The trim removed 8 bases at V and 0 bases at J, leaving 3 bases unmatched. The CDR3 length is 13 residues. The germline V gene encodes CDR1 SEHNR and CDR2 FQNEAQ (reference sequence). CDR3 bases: TGTGCCAGCGCTAGCGGAAACCAAGAGACCCAGTACTTC. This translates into CASASGNQETQYF.

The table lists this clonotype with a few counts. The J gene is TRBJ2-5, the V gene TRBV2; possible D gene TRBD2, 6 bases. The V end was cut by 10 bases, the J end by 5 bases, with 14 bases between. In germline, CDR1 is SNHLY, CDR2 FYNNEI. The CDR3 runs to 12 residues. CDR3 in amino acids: CAIRDGGETQYF. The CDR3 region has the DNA TGTGCCATCCGGGACGGAGGGGAGACCCAGTACTTC.

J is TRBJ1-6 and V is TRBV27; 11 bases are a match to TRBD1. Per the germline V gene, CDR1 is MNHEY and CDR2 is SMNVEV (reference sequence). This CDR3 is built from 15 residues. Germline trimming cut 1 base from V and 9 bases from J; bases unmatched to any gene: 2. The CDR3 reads CASSLWTGGSSPLHF. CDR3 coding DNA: TGTGCCAGCAGTTTATGGACAGGGGGCAGTTCACCCCTCCACTTT.

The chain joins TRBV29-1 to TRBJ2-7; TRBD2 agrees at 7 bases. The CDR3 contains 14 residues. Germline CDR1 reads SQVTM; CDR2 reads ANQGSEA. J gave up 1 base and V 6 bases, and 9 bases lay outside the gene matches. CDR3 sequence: CSVKVERDSYEQYF. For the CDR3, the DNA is TGCAGCGTCAAGGTCGAGCGGGATTCCTACGAGCAGTACTTC.

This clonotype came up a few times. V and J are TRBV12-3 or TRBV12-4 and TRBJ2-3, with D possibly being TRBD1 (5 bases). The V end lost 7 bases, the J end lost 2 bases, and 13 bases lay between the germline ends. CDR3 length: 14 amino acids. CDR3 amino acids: CASTNQGPTDTQYF. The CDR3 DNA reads TGTGCCAGCACTAATCAGGGCCCCACAGATACGCAGTATTTT.

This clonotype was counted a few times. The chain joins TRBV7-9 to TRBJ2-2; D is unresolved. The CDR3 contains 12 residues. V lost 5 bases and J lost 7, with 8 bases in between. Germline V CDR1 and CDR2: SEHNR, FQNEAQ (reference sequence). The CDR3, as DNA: TGTGCCAGCAGCCCCGGGTACGGGGAGCTGTTTTTT. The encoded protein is CASSPGYGELFF. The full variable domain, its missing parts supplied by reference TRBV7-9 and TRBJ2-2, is DTGVSQNPRHKITKRGQNVTFRCDPISEHNRLYWYRQTLGQGPEFLTYFQNEAQLEKSRLLSDRFSAERPKGSFSTLEIQRTEQGDSAMYLCASSPGYGELFFGEGSRLTVL.

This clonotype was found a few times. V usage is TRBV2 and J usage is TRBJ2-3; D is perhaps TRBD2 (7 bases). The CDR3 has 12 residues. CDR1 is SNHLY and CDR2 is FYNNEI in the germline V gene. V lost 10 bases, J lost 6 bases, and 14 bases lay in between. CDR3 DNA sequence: TGTGCCATCCGGGGGGCAGATGATACGCAGTATTTT. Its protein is CAIRGADDTQYF.

CDR3 in amino acids: CASTPIGGMNTGELFF. As DNA, the CDR3 is TGTGCCAGCACCCCCATCGGGGGGATGAACACCGGGGAGCTGTTTTTT. The chain couples TRBV7-8 to TRBJ2-2; 7 bases agree with TRBD2. This CDR3 has 16 residues. The V gene's germline CDR1 is SGHVS and CDR2 FQNEAQ. Trimming cost V 7 bases and J 1 base; bases outside gene matches: 9.

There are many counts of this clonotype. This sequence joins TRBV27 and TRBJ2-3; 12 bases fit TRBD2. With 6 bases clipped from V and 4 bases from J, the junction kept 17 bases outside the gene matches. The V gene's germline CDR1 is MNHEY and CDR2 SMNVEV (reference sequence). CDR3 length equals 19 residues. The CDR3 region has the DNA TGTGCCAGCAGGCGGCGACTAGCGGGAGTATGGCTACGCCCAGATACGCAGTATTTT. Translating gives CASRRRLAGVWLRPDTQYF.

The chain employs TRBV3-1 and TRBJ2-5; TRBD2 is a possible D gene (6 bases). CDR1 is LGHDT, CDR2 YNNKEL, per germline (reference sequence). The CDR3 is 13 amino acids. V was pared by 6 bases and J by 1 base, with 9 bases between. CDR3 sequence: CASSRLVQETQYF. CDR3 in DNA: TGTGCCAGCAGTCGACTAGTCCAAGAGACCCAGTACTTC.